This record concerns one T cell receptor beta chain sequence. These data come from a study of blood T cell repertoires in COVID-19. Across the whole study: Nucleic acid was either cDNA or gDNA, and it came from T cells, B-cell-depleted T cells, or PBMCs.

Germline-derived CDR1 and CDR2 are MNHEY and SVGAGI. This CDR3 region has 15 residues. Trimming cost V 7 bases and J 1 base, with 11 bases left between them. Libraries were prepared by immunoSEQ multiplex PCR; TCRdb keeps only in-frame clonotypes and omits some of them. The sample yields about 270,000 clones, approximately 91% seen once. The specimen sequenced was PBMCs or T cells enriched from blood (not recorded which). This receptor was identified in a woman aged 40 to 49 with acute COVID-19. The J gene is TRBJ2-6, the V gene TRBV6-5; tentative D call: TRBD2 (5 bases). The CDR3 protein is CASIPAGSGANVLTF. Here the CDR3 DNA reads TGTGCCAGCATCCCCGCGGGTTCTGGGGCCAACGTCCTGACTTTC.